The T cell receptor (beta chain) under discussion was sequenced for a study of CD8 T cells in ankylosing spondylitis. This clonotype was observed at least ten times. Its antigen is still unknown. CDR1 is MGHDK, CDR2 SYGVNS, per germline. The CDR3 runs to 13 residues. Trimming cost V 2 bases and J 0 bases, with 4 bases left between them. One entry per CDR3 protein, called by TCRdb with MiXCR from the 5' RACE reads. The sample has about 800,000 distinct CDR3 sequences, about 12% seen once. General observations from the study: Clones tied to disease were said to be significantly enriched in matched ankylosing spondylitis synovial fluid. A TCR beta motif of 8 or 9 highly homologous variants appeared characteristic of ankylosing spondylitis blood.

This sequence was found in a male donor with ankylosing spondylitis. The rearrangement joins TRBV25-1 to TRBJ1-2, with D hard to call. Sequencing input: blood, either unsorted or a sorted T cell fraction (not recorded which). The chain's CDR3 is CASSEGANYGYTF. The CDR3 DNA reads as TGTGCCAGCAGTGAAGGAGCTAACTATGGCTACACCTTC.